This is a list of T cell receptor beta chains from one sample in a study of shared clonotypes between healthy human individuals. Here immunoSEQ multiplex PCR was the method, and the copy in TCRdb shows in-frame clones only, minus some. The sample lists around 580,000 clones, roughly 98% occurring once. Input material: naive CD8+ T cells sorted from blood. The receptors derive from a man aged 25-40 years in good health. Both conserved end residues are part of each CDR3. Not all rows give a size; the values are once, few, many and, for expanded clones, a class.

v_call: TRBV14
clone_size: NA
cdr3_aa: CASSQAGTSGGGSAGELFF

v_call: TRBV7-8
clone_size: NA
cdr3_aa: CASSSYTDTQYF

v_call: TRBV5-1
clone_size: NA
cdr3_aa: CASSLRQPNTEAFF

v_call: TRBV29-1
clone_size: NA
cdr3_aa: CSVLKGAADTQYF

v_call: TRBV29-1
clone_size: NA
cdr3_aa: CSVESGRAIDEQFF

v_call: TRBV27
clone_size: NA
cdr3_aa: CASGLKYNEQFF

v_call: TRBV7-2
clone_size: NA
cdr3_aa: CASSLKGYGRETQYF

v_call: TRBV19
clone_size: NA
cdr3_aa: CASYRASGRNEQFF

v_call: TRBV11-2
clone_size: NA
cdr3_aa: CASSLGTSGRSYEQYF

v_call: TRBV7-9
clone_size: NA
cdr3_aa: CASSERGSYEQYF

v_call: TRBV29-1
clone_size: NA
cdr3_aa: CSVDQNTEAFF

v_call: TRBV5-4
clone_size: NA
cdr3_aa: CASSIGGFEQFF

v_call: TRBV10-2
clone_size: NA
cdr3_aa: CASSETTQGNEQYF

v_call: TRBV27
clone_size: NA
cdr3_aa: CATTQYPDTQYF

v_call: TRBV7-9
clone_size: NA
cdr3_aa: CASRLSGTSDEQFF

v_call: TRBV27
clone_size: NA
cdr3_aa: CASSLSRQSYEQYF

v_call: TRBV10-1
clone_size: NA
cdr3_aa: CARTGQPSYNEQFF

v_call: TRBV6-5
clone_size: NA
cdr3_aa: CASSYSIKGYTEAFF

v_call: TRBV11-2
clone_size: once
cdr3_aa: CASSSELLSGEKLFF

v_call: TRBV27
clone_size: few
cdr3_aa: CASSLSEGARSYGYTF

v_call: TRBV7-9
clone_size: NA
cdr3_aa: CASRKSAPTDTQYF

v_call: TRBV28
clone_size: NA
cdr3_aa: CASSSPLRTPATNEKLFF

v_call: TRBV13
clone_size: NA
cdr3_aa: CASSARLGNEQFF

v_call: TRBV5-1
clone_size: NA
cdr3_aa: CASSLGTGHTDTQYF

v_call: TRBV10-3
clone_size: NA
cdr3_aa: CAIGGASGFSYNEQFF

v_call: TRBV7-6
clone_size: once
cdr3_aa: CASSSQAYEQYF